The 31 T cell receptor beta chains listed next were all sequenced from one sample in a study of T cells in pancreatic ductal adenocarcinoma. Surgery without prior neoadjuvant therapy was the treatment of the selected pancreatic ductal adenocarcinoma patients. Assay used: immunoSEQ multiplex PCR; TCRdb lists only in-frame clones, some missing. Of around 94,000 clones listed, more than 90% are singletons. The sequenced sample consisted of PBMCs. All receptors come from a human donor with pancreatic ductal adenocarcinoma.

The genes are TRBV7-2 and TRBJ1-5; 8 bases agree with TRBD1. The length of the CDR3 is 16 residues. V lost 5 bases and J lost 2; bases outside the gene matches: 8. Per germline, CDR1 SGHTA and CDR2 FQGNSA. This CDR3 reads CASSPRGGQGNQPQHF. DNA of the CDR3: TGTGCCAGCAGCCCACGAGGGGGACAGGGCAATCAGCCCCAGCATTTT.

V usage is TRBV28 and J usage is TRBJ1-2; D possibly corresponds to TRBD1 (5 bases). The CDR3 totals 12 residues. Germline V lookup: CDR1 MDHEN, CDR2 SYDVKM. Deletions cut 2 bases from V and 4 bases from J, with 5 bases between. The CDR3 nucleotides read TGTGCCAGCAGTTTAAGGGGCTATGGCTACACCTTC. It yields the protein CASSLRGYGYTF.

V gene TRBV7-9 combines with J gene TRBJ2-2; tentative D call: TRBD2 (6 bases). Per germline, CDR1 SEHNR and CDR2 FQNEAQ (reference sequence). The CDR3 consists of 13 residues. V was clipped by 3 bases and J by 4 bases, with 6 bases between them. CDR3 region: CASSFSGTGELFF. CDR3 nucleotide sequence: TGTGCCAGCAGCTTTAGCGGCACCGGGGAGCTGTTTTTT.

The V call is TRBV5-1, the J call TRBJ1-2, with a tentative D call TRBD1 (5 bases). V lost 0 bases and J 7 bases, leaving 16 bases between the germline ends. CDR1 and CDR2 (germline): SGHRS, YFSETQ. There are 15 residues in the CDR3. In nucleotides, the CDR3 is TGCGCCAGCAGCTTGGGAACGCAGGGAGGTGTTGGCTACACCTTC. It is translated as CASSLGTQGGVGYTF.

J is TRBJ1-2 and V is TRBV6-1, with D perhaps TRBD1 (5 bases). The CDR3 spans 14 residues. V lost 8 bases and J lost 3, with 16 bases in between. Germline loops: CDR1 MNHNS, CDR2 SASEGT. Here the CDR3 DNA reads TGTGCCAGCCATAGGCGGGGGGATCACTATGGCTACACCTTC. Protein product: CASHRRGDHYGYTF.

The rearrangement links TRBV6-5 to TRBJ1-2; 9 positions agree with TRBD1. Trimming at V came to 6 bases and at J to 8 bases, leaving 7 bases not matched to a gene. Per the germline V gene, CDR1 is MNHEY and CDR2 is SVGAGI. The CDR3 runs to 13 residues. The CDR3 here is CASSSQGANGYTF. CDR3 nucleotides: TGTGCCAGCAGCTCACAGGGGGCGAACGGCTACACCTTC.

As to this clone: The same CDR3 is also encoded by other DNA sequences in this sample. The V and J genes are TRBV7-9 and TRBJ2-2, with D perhaps TRBD1 (5 bases). The CDR3 has 15 amino acids. CDR1 and CDR2 from the germline V gene are SEHNR and FQNEAQ (reference sequence). Trimming pared 5 bases from V and 0 bases from J, leaving 10 bases between. CDR3 sequence: CASSLRGANTGELFF. Here the CDR3 DNA reads TGTGCCAGCAGCCTAAGGGGTGCGAACACCGGGGAGCTGTTTTTT.

The chain is built from TRBV6-5 and TRBJ2-1; D unclear. The V and J ends lost 6 bases and 14 bases respectively, with 17 bases between them. From germline, CDR1 is MNHEY and CDR2 SVGAGI. The CDR3 length is 12 residues. CDR3 bases: TGTGCCAGCAGACCAACTACCCTGGCCGAGTTCTTC. As protein: CASRPTTLAEFF.

This clone was seen once. J is TRBJ2-2 and V is TRBV6-5, with TRBD2 matching 12 bases. V trimming: 8 bases; J trimming: 7 bases; junction bases outside the gene matches: 8. The CDR3 consists of 15 residues. Germline V gene sequence: CDR1 MNHEY, CDR2 SVGAGI. The CDR3 DNA reads as TGTGCCAGCTGCCGGACTAGCGGGACGATCGGGGAGCTGTTTTTT. It translates to CASCRTSGTIGELFF.

The chain employs TRBV9 and TRBJ1-3; D perhaps matches TRBD1 (6 bases). V lost 3 bases and J lost 0, with 7 bases in between. The CDR3 extends over 14 amino acids. CDR1 and CDR2 from the germline V gene are SGDLS and YYNGEE. CDR3 DNA: TGTGCCAGCAGCGACAGGGCCTCTGGAAACACCATATATTTT. Its protein is CASSDRASGNTIYF.

The sample holds one count of this clone. The chain recombines TRBV28 with TRBJ1-5; D uncertain. CDR1 MDHEN and CDR2 SYDVKM come from the germline V gene. This CDR3 region has 11 residues. V lost 4 bases, J lost 5 bases, and 3 bases lay in between. CDR3 sequence (DNA): TGTGCCAGCAGTTCTCATCAGCCCCAGCATTTT. It translates to CASSSHQPQHF.

The rearrangement links TRBV27 to TRBJ1-3; weak D call: TRBD1 (6 bases). The CDR3 has 14 residues. V was clipped by 6 bases and J by 7 bases, with 16 bases between them. Germline CDR1 MNHEY, CDR2 SMNVEV (reference sequence). The CDR3 reads CASRGGNRDNTIYF. In DNA form, the CDR3 reads TGTGCCAGCAGAGGGGGTAATCGGGACAACACCATATATTTT.

V gene TRBV27 combines with J gene TRBJ2-7; D ambiguous. The CDR3 sequence is 13 residues long. Germline CDR1 and CDR2: MNHEY and SMNVEV (reference sequence). V lost 2 bases to trimming and J lost 0 bases, with 5 bases between them. CDR3 residues: CASSLGNSYEQYF. The CDR3 DNA sequence: TGTGCCAGCAGTTTAGGCAACTCCTACGAGCAGTACTTC.

The rearrangement uses TRBV7-2 and TRBJ2-3; D remains ambiguous. The CDR3 is 14 amino acids. V gave up 0 bases and J gave up 2 bases, with 6 bases separating them. Germline CDR1 reads SGHTA; CDR2 reads FQGNSA. CDR3 region: CASSLAQATDTQYF. In nucleotides, the CDR3 is TGTGCCAGCAGCTTAGCGCAGGCCACAGATACGCAGTATTTT.

DNA of the CDR3: TGCGCCAGCAGCCCCGAGGGGGGGCGCGGGGAGACCCAGTACTTC. This codes for CASSPEGGRGETQYF. The J gene is TRBJ2-5, the V gene TRBV5-1; D perhaps matches TRBD2 (7 bases). The germline V and J ends were trimmed by 4 bases and 5 bases, with 18 bases remaining between them. Germline CDR1 SGHRS, CDR2 YFSETQ. This CDR3 has 15 amino acids.

The chain couples TRBV7-9 to TRBJ1-4, with 9 bases identical to TRBD1. Germline CDR1 and CDR2: SEHNR and FQNEAQ (reference sequence). Trimming at V came to 8 bases and at J to 5 bases, leaving 3 bases not matched to a gene. This CDR3 is built from 13 residues. The CDR3 sequence: CASRGQGNEKLFF. The CDR3 nucleotides are TGTGCCAGCCGCGGACAGGGGAATGAAAAACTGTTTTTT.

This chain uses TRBV10-3 with TRBJ1-1; weak D call: TRBD1 (5 bases). The CDR3 sequence is 14 residues long. Per the germline V gene, CDR1 is ENHRY and CDR2 is SYGVKD. V lost 6 bases and J 0 bases, leaving 11 bases between the germline ends. This CDR3 reads CAISRGTLNTEAFF. The CDR3 bases are TGTGCCATCAGCCGCGGGACCTTGAACACTGAAGCTTTCTTT.

The chain carries TRBV12-5 and TRBJ2-7; D is possibly TRBD1 (7 bases). Per germline, CDR1 LGHNT and CDR2 FRNRAP. The V end lost 0 bases, the J end lost 1 base, and 22 bases lay between the germline ends. This CDR3 contains 19 residues. CDR3 in DNA: TGTGCTAGTGGTTTGGTACGGGGGACAGAAGAGATAGAATCCTACGAGCAGTACTTC. It specifies CASGLVRGTEEIESYEQYF.

The chain carries TRBV15 and TRBJ2-7; D is ambiguous. CDR1 and CDR2 (germline): LNHNV, YYDKDF (reference sequence). There are 13 residues in the CDR3. V dropped 5 bases and J dropped 0 bases, with 8 bases sitting between them. CDR3 amino acids: CATSGRSSYEQYF. The CDR3, as DNA: TGTGCCACCAGCGGAAGGAGCTCCTACGAGCAGTACTTC.

The V gene is TRBV5-1, the J gene TRBJ2-1, with 7 nucleotides matching TRBD2. Germline V gene lookup returns CDR1 SGHRS and CDR2 YFSETQ. Trimming at V came to 4 bases and at J to 0 bases, leaving 25 bases not matched to a gene. The CDR3 covers 22 residues. The CDR3 protein is CASSLTLDSLGEWGGSYNEQFF. In DNA, the CDR3 is TGCGCCAGCAGCCTGACCCTGGACTCGTTAGGGGAATGGGGGGGCTCCTACAATGAGCAGTTCTTC.

V usage is TRBV2 and J usage is TRBJ2-7; D is unclear. V was shortened by 5 bases and J by 0 bases, with 8 bases between the two germline ends. CDR3 length equals 13 residues. Germline CDR1 and CDR2: SNHLY and FYNNEI. The CDR3 protein is CASSLTVSYEQYF. CDR3 coding DNA: TGTGCCAGCAGTCTTACGGTCTCCTACGAGCAGTACTTC.

J is TRBJ1-3 and V is TRBV7-2, with TRBD1 as a possible D gene (6 bases). This CDR3 is built from 16 residues. The ends were cut back, 1 base at V and 0 bases at J, with 10 bases in the middle. Germline-derived CDR1 and CDR2 are SGHTA and FQGNSA. CDR3 DNA: TGTGCCAGCAGCTTAGGACAGGTATCCTCTGGAAACACCATATATTTT. This codes for CASSLGQVSSGNTIYF.

The CDR3 coding sequence is TGTGCCAGTAGTCCGCGGGTGGACGGCGAGCAGTACTTC. It translates to CASSPRVDGEQYF. The chain employs TRBV19 and TRBJ2-7, with a possible D match to TRBD2 (5 bases). V was cut by 5 bases and J by 6 bases, with 14 bases left in between. Germline CDR1 reads LNHDA; CDR2 reads SQIVND (reference sequence). The CDR3 length is 13 residues.

The V gene is TRBV7-6, the J gene TRBJ2-7; D perhaps matches TRBD1 (7 bases). The CDR3 totals 13 residues. Trimming pared 5 bases from V and 7 bases from J, leaving 15 bases between. Per germline, CDR1 SGHVS and CDR2 FNYEAQ. The CDR3 nucleotides read TGTGCCAGCAGCCGAGGGGGCGCGGGGGAGCAGTACTTC. As protein: CASSRGGAGEQYF.

This clone occurred once. This rearrangement joins TRBV28 to TRBJ2-1, with 11 bases fitting TRBD2. This CDR3 is built from 13 residues. Looked up from germline, CDR1 is MDHEN and CDR2 is SYDVKM. V trimming: 3 bases; J trimming: 14 bases; junction bases outside the gene matches: 6. CDR3 protein: CASSFRSGRGKFF. The DNA of the CDR3 is TGTGCCAGCAGTTTTCGTAGCGGGAGGGGGAAGTTCTTC.

This chain connects TRBV11-2 to TRBJ2-3, with D maybe TRBD2 (5 bases). V lost 4 bases to trimming and J lost 5 bases, with 19 bases between them. This CDR3 has 16 amino acids. Germline assignment: CDR1 SGHAT and CDR2 FQNNGV. The CDR3 protein is CASSSLGVARGDTQYF. The CDR3, as DNA: TGTGCCAGCAGCTCCCTGGGCGTTGCCCGGGGAGATACGCAGTATTTT.

This clone was detected once. The V and J genes are TRBV21-1 and TRBJ2-1; the table assigns TRBD2, which was not confirmed against the DNA. TRBV21-1 is flagged as a pseudogene. The CDR3 is 17 amino acids. The CDR3 nucleotides are TGTGCCAGCAGCAAAGAACCATCTAGCGTTGCAGACAATGAGCAGTTCTTC. This gives the protein CASSKEPSSVADNEQFF.

The V and J genes are TRBV7-9 and TRBJ2-5; D might be TRBD2 (6 bases). The CDR3 contains 13 residues. Looked up from germline, CDR1 is SEHNR and CDR2 is FQNEAQ (reference sequence). Trimming removed 8 bases at V and 5 bases at J, with 15 bases between. CDR3 amino acids: CASSRRGGETQYF. DNA for the CDR3: TGTGCCAGCTCTAGGAGGGGTGGGGAGACCCAGTACTTC. Full variable domain (remainder filled in from reference TRBV7-9 and TRBJ2-5): DTGVSQNPRHKITKRGQNVTFRCDPISEHNRLYWYRQTLGQGPEFLTYFQNEAQLEKSRLLSDRFSAERPKGSFSTLEIQRTEQGDSAMYLCASSRRGGETQYFGPGTRLLVL.

The rearrangement uses TRBV7-8 and TRBJ2-2; D might be TRBD1 (7 bases). Per the germline V gene, CDR1 is SGHVS and CDR2 is FQNEAQ. The V gene lost 0 bases and the J gene lost 7 bases, with 15 bases spanning the gap. This CDR3 spans 16 amino acids. The CDR3 DNA reads TGTGCCAGCAGCTTAGCCCCCCAGGGGGAGGTCGGGGAGCTGTTTTTT. It translates to CASSLAPQGEVGELFF.

This chain's CDR3 is CASSLYGSSYNEQFF. DNA of the CDR3: TGTGCCAGCAGCTTGTACGGGTCATCCTACAATGAGCAGTTCTTC. The chain recombines TRBV7-2 with TRBJ2-1, with D unclear. Trimming left V 3 bases short and J 1 base short, with 10 bases between. The V gene's germline CDR1 is SGHTA and CDR2 FQGNSA. The CDR3 consists of 15 residues.

This clone was detected a few times. The CDR3 sequence: CASSPPTTTNTGELFF. CDR3 nucleotide sequence: TGTGCCAGCAGTCCCCCGACAACAACCAACACCGGGGAGCTGTTTTTT. The chain couples TRBV28 to TRBJ2-2; D is uncertain. CDR3 size: 16 residues. V lost 5 bases to trimming and J lost 2 bases, with 15 bases between them. Looked up from germline, CDR1 is MDHEN and CDR2 is SYDVKM.